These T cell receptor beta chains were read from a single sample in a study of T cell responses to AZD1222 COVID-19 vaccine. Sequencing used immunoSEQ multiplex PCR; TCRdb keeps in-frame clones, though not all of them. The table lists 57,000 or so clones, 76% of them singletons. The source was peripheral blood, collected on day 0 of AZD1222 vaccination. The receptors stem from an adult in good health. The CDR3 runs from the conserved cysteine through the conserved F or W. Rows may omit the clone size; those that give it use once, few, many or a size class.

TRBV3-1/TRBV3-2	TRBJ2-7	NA	CASSRTRALRDEQYF
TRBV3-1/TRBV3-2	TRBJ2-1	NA	CASSQGQGLYNEQFF
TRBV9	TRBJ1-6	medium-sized	CASSVRQGSSPLHF
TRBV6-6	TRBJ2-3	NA	CASDRSSTDTQYF
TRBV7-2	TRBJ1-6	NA	CASSPRAGDNSPLHF
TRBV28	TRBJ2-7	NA	CASSSHGLGVYEQYF
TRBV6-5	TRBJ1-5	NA	CASSNRDFNQPQHF
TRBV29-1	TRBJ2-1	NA	CSGMGNAGGPGEQFF
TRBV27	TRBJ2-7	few	CASSYGGGEQYF
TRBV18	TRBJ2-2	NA	CATPHGGSATGELFF
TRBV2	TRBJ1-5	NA	CASSIGGREQPQHF
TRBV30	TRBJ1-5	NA	CAWSVQDDQPQHF
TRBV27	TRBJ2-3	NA	CASSWVGGLTTDTQYF
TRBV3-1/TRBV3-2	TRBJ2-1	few	CASSPAGFDYNEQFF
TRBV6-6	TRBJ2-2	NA	CATMIYTGELFF
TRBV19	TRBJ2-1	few	CASRFGVEEFF
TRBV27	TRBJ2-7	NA	CASSSWDSTYEQYF
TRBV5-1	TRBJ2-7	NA	CASRQWVGANYEQYF
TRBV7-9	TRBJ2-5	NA	CASSLARAGTQYF
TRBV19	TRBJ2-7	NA	CASSIGVPYEQYF